A single sample gave rise to the 20 T cell receptor beta chains below, sequenced in a study of blood T cell repertoires in COVID-19. Sequencing was performed with immunoSEQ multiplex PCR; in TCRdb, only in-frame clones are kept and a portion is missing. Of some 67,000 clones listed, 90% are singletons. The material sequenced was peripheral blood. All receptors derive from a woman in her late teens or twenties with acute or convalescent COVID-19.

The chain links TRBV15 to TRBJ2-5; 8 positions agree with TRBD2. This CDR3 is 17 amino acids long. Trimming removed 3 bases from V and 5 bases from J; junction bases left unmatched: 14. Germline loops: CDR1 LNHNV, CDR2 YYDKDF (reference sequence). The CDR3 region is CATSRDLGTSGSETQYF. As DNA, the CDR3 is TGTGCCACCAGCAGGGACCTGGGGACTAGTGGTTCGGAGACCCAGTACTTC. The whole variable domain, filled in from reference TRBV15 and TRBJ2-5, reads DAMVIQNPRYQVTQFGKPVTLSCSQTLNHNVMYWYQQKSSQAPKLLFHYYDKDFNNEADTPDNFQSRRPNTSFCFLDIRSPGLGDTAMYLCATSRDLGTSGSETQYFGPGTRLLVL.

The chain employs TRBV5-1 and TRBJ1-4, with 10 bases aligning to TRBD1. The germline V gene has CDR1 SGHRS and CDR2 YFSETQ. The CDR3 is 15 amino acids. Germline trimming cut 3 bases from V and 6 bases from J; bases unmatched to any gene: 5. In DNA, the CDR3 is TGCGCCAGCAGCTGGGGGACAGGGGCGGATGAAAAACTGTTTTTT. Translating gives CASSWGTGADEKLFF.

The genes are TRBV4-1 and TRBJ2-7; a possible D gene is TRBD1 (6 bases). This CDR3 region has 16 residues. V lost 0 bases to trimming and J lost 1 base, with 13 bases between them. Looked up from germline, CDR1 is MGHRA and CDR2 is YSYEKL. The CDR3 DNA follows: TGCGCCAGCAGCCAAGACCAGGGACACCAATCCTACGAGCAGTACTTC. This translates into CASSQDQGHQSYEQYF.

This rearrangement joins TRBV18 to TRBJ2-7; 8 bases agree with TRBD1. CDR1 and CDR2 (germline): KGHSH, LQKENI. The CDR3 has 14 amino acids. The V segment lost 4 bases and the J segment 2 bases; nucleotides outside the gene matches: 4. CDR3: CASSLGTGTYEQYF. CDR3 DNA: TGTGCCAGCTCACTCGGGACAGGTACCTACGAGCAGTACTTC.

This chain connects TRBV2 to TRBJ1-5; D unclear. Germline V CDR1 and CDR2: SNHLY, FYNNEI. The CDR3 length is 17 residues. V shed 7 bases and J shed 0 bases, with 19 bases lying between them. In DNA, the CDR3 is TGTGCCAGCAACCCCGTGACGGGGTTATATAGCAATCAGCCCCAGCATTTT. As protein: CASNPVTGLYSNQPQHF. Complete variable domain (other parts from reference TRBV2 and TRBJ1-5): EPEVTQTPSHQVTQMGQEVILRCVPISNHLYFYWYRQILGQKVEFLVSFYNNEISEKSEIFDDQFSVERPDGSNFTLKIRSTKLEDSAMYFCASNPVTGLYSNQPQHFGDGTRLSIL.

CDR3 sequence (DNA): TGTGCCTGGAGTGCAGACCTAGCGACAGGGAACTATGGCTACACCTTC. Protein sequence: CAWSADLATGNYGYTF. The gene calls are TRBV30 and TRBJ1-2; 7 nucleotides agree with TRBD1. CDR1 GTSNPN and CDR2 SVGIG come from the germline V gene (reference sequence). The CDR3 is 16 amino acids. V shed 1 base, J shed 2 bases, and the junction held 10 bases outside the gene matches.

V usage is TRBV7-2 and J usage is TRBJ2-1; 7 bases match TRBD2. The CDR3 spans 16 residues. CDR1 and CDR2 (germline): SGHTA, FQGNSA. V shed 1 base and J 1 base; nucleotides not matched to a gene: 4. For the CDR3, the DNA is TGTGCCAGCAGCTTAGTGGGCGGGGGTTCCTACAATGAGCAGTTCTTC. It specifies CASSLVGGGSYNEQFF. The full variable domain, rest sourced from reference TRBV7-2 and TRBJ2-1, is GAGVSQSPSNKVTEKGKDVELRCDPISGHTALYWYRQSLGQGLEFLIYFQGNSAPDKSGLPSDRFSAERTGGSVSTLTIQRTQQEDSAVYLCASSLVGGGSYNEQFFGPGTRLTVL.

This CDR3 reads CASSQRLSSGTGGAVTGELFF. The DNA of the CDR3 is TGCGCCAGCAGCCAACGACTATCCTCCGGGACAGGGGGCGCGGTCACCGGGGAGCTGTTTTTT. The rearrangement uses TRBV4-1 and TRBJ2-2; 12 bases fit TRBD1. There are 21 residues in the CDR3. CDR1 MGHRA and CDR2 YSYEKL come from the germline V gene. The junction had 17 bases not matched to a gene; V was cut back by 2 bases and J by 4 bases.

CDR3 residues: CASSYSGLATDTQYF. The CDR3, as DNA: TGTGCCAGCAGTTACTCGGGACTAGCCACAGATACGCAGTATTTT. The V and J genes are TRBV6-2 or TRBV6-3 and TRBJ2-3, with 9 nucleotides matching TRBD2. The CDR3 runs to 15 residues. The germline V gene encodes CDR1 MNHEY and CDR2 SVGEGT. The V gene end was trimmed by 0 bases and the J gene end by 2 bases; junction bases not matched to a gene: 0.

This clone was detected a few times. The J gene is TRBJ1-1, the V gene TRBV12-3 or TRBV12-4, with a tentative D call TRBD1 (6 bases). V was shortened by 5 bases and J by 7 bases, with 11 bases between the two germline ends. The CDR3 covers 12 residues. CDR3 in amino acids: CASSPGQYEAFF. The CDR3 nucleotides are TGTGCCAGCAGTCCCGGACAGTATGAAGCTTTCTTT.

The CDR3 DNA sequence: TGTGCCAGTAGTATTGTAGCGGGAGGGTCAGATACGCAGTATTTT. Protein product: CASSIVAGGSDTQYF. V gene TRBV19 combines with J gene TRBJ2-3; 11 bases line up with TRBD2. V trimming: 3 bases; J trimming: 4 bases; junction bases outside the gene matches: 3. CDR3 length equals 15 residues. Germline lookup yields CDR1 LNHDA and CDR2 SQIVND (reference sequence).

The J gene is TRBJ1-1, the V gene TRBV7-9; D perhaps matches TRBD1 (5 bases). The germline V gene has CDR1 SEHNR and CDR2 FQNEAQ (reference sequence). The V gene lost 5 bases and the J gene lost 3 bases, with 13 bases spanning the gap. The CDR3 loop spans 14 amino acids. CDR3 sequence: CASSPTVGDTEAFF. The CDR3 bases are TGTGCCAGCAGCCCGACAGTGGGCGACACTGAAGCTTTCTTT.

The rearrangement uses TRBV7-9 and TRBJ1-2; 11 bases are a match to TRBD1. J gave up 7 bases and V 5 bases, and 6 bases lay outside the gene matches. The CDR3 is made up of 14 amino acids. Germline CDR1 and CDR2: SEHNR and FQNEAQ (reference sequence). In nucleotides, the CDR3 is TGTGCCAGCAGCGACGGACAGGGGGCGCCTGGCTACACCTTC. This gives the protein CASSDGQGAPGYTF.

The chain recombines TRBV27 with TRBJ2-7; 8 nucleotides align to TRBD1. The CDR3 runs to 14 residues. After removal of 5 bases from V and 2 bases from J, the junction contained 5 bases not matched to a gene. Germline V gene sequence: CDR1 MNHEY, CDR2 SMNVEV (reference sequence). In DNA, the CDR3 is TGTGCCAGCAGTCTCAGGGGGCCGGCCTACGAGCAGTACTTC. Protein sequence: CASSLRGPAYEQYF.

This chain connects TRBV5-6 to TRBJ2-5; D is possibly TRBD1 (6 bases). The CDR3 is 14 residues long. The germline V gene encodes CDR1 SGHDT and CDR2 YYEEEE. V dropped 4 bases and J dropped 4 bases, with 14 bases sitting between them. Here the CDR3 reads CASSLGQLGETQYF. In DNA, the CDR3 is TGTGCCAGCAGCCTCGGACAGCTGGGAGAGACCCAGTACTTC.

CDR3 nucleotide sequence: TGTGCCAGCAGCTTAGCAGGCGGGGGGCTATCCTACAATGAGCAGTTCTTC. It translates to CASSLAGGGLSYNEQFF. The chain recombines TRBV7-8 with TRBJ2-1, with 8 bases lining up with TRBD2. V lost 0 bases, J lost 1 base, and 5 bases stayed unmatched. Germline V gene data show CDR1 as SGHVS and CDR2 as FQNEAQ. The CDR3 length is 17 residues.

The chain joins TRBV20-1 to TRBJ2-5, with TRBD1 matching 10 bases. Germline CDR1 reads DFQATT; CDR2 reads SNEGSKA (reference sequence). The CDR3 sequence is 15 residues long. V dropped 6 bases and J dropped 2; count of bases not matched to a gene: 9. CDR3 nucleotide sequence: TGCAGTGCAAGTCTCCGGGACAGGGGACAAGAGACCCAGTACTTC. This codes for CSASLRDRGQETQYF.

The chain recombines TRBV30 with TRBJ1-1, with a possible D match to TRBD1 (6 bases). Germline V CDR1 and CDR2: GTSNPN, SVGIG (reference sequence). This CDR3 has 13 residues. V lost 3 bases and J 5 bases, leaving 13 bases between the germline ends. Here the CDR3 DNA reads TGTGCCTGGAGCGCTTTCACAGGGACTGAAGCTTTCTTT. Its protein is CAWSAFTGTEAFF.

The J gene is TRBJ2-5, the V gene TRBV6-1; no clear D gene. V was pared by 2 bases and J by 4 bases, with 17 bases between. The germline V gene encodes CDR1 MNHNS and CDR2 SASEGT. The length of the CDR3 is 16 residues. The CDR3 sequence: CASSEQVSTPGETQYF. The CDR3 DNA is TGTGCCAGCAGTGAACAGGTGTCTACCCCTGGAGAGACCCAGTACTTC.

The chain has TRBV7-9 and TRBJ2-1; 10 bases agree with TRBD2. Germline V CDR1 and CDR2: SEHNR, FQNEAQ (reference sequence). CDR3 size: 18 residues. Trimming at V came to 5 bases and at J to 4 bases, leaving 14 bases not matched to a gene. In DNA form, the CDR3 reads TGTGCCAGCAGCCAAGCTAGCGGGGGCCCTCTTGCTTACAATGAGCAGTTCTTC. As protein: CASSQASGGPLAYNEQFF.